The 5 T cell receptor beta chains given below trace back to one sample, sequenced in a study of T cell responses to AZD1222 COVID-19 vaccine (dated by TCRdb to 2020 to 2023). Receptors were amplified or captured by the immunoSEQ multiplex PCR assay. TCRdb took this table from immuneACCESS and kept in-frame rearrangements with V and J called. Such tables lack part of the clones; where checked against another copy, unresolved V genes explain under half of the gap, and the rest is unexplained. The sample records over 100,000 clones, roughly 86% of which are singletons. Of the sample, more than 10% falls within the top ten clones. The time point label of this sample denotes: baseline before first vaccination. What the treatment or condition label conveys for this sample: meningococcal conjugate vaccine given as trial control. Specimen: peripheral blood, collected on day 0 of MenACWY control vaccination. The receptors were gathered from an adult in good health.

V and J are TRBV28 and TRBJ2-1; D uncertain. Germline CDR1 MDHEN, CDR2 SYDVKM. The CDR3 covers 11 residues. Deletions cut 9 bases from V and 3 bases from J, with 6 bases between. This CDR3 reads CASTHYNEQFF. CDR3 nucleotides: TGTGCCAGTACCCACTACAATGAGCAGTTCTTC.

This rearrangement joins TRBV18 to TRBJ1-5, with 7 bases identical to TRBD1. The V segment lost 6 bases and the J segment 5 bases; nucleotides outside the gene matches: 10. Germline V lookup: CDR1 KGHSH, CDR2 LQKENI. The CDR3 is 15 amino acids. CDR3 amino acids: CASSAGRGPDQPQHF. The CDR3 nucleotides are TGTGCCAGCTCCGCAGGAAGGGGGCCTGATCAGCCCCAGCATTTT.

This clone was seen a single time. The chain joins TRBV7-3 to TRBJ2-3, with TRBD2 matching over 12 bases. Germline V CDR1 and CDR2: SGHTA, FQGTGA. The CDR3 length is 16 residues. V gave up 3 bases and J gave up 0 bases; unmatched junction bases: 1. The CDR3 nucleotides are TGTGCCAGCAGCTTGGGACTAGCGGGCAGCACAGATACGCAGTATTTT. Translating gives CASSLGLAGSTDTQYF.

This chain joins TRBV7-2 and TRBJ2-7, with D uncertain. Per germline, CDR1 SGHTA and CDR2 FQGNSA. V was clipped by 3 bases and J by 4 bases, with 10 bases between them. The CDR3 sequence is 13 residues long. The CDR3 spells CASSFSDLYEQYF. The CDR3 coding sequence is TGTGCCAGCAGCTTTTCAGACCTTTACGAGCAGTACTTC.

The rearrangement joins TRBV7-2 to TRBJ1-1; 7 bases agree with TRBD1. The junction had 8 bases not matched to a gene; V was cut back by 5 bases and J by 2 bases. Germline-derived CDR1 and CDR2 are SGHTA and FQGNSA. The CDR3 has 15 residues. The CDR3 protein is CASSTRQGVNTEAFF. CDR3 nucleotides: TGTGCCAGCAGCACCCGACAGGGAGTAAACACTGAAGCTTTCTTT.